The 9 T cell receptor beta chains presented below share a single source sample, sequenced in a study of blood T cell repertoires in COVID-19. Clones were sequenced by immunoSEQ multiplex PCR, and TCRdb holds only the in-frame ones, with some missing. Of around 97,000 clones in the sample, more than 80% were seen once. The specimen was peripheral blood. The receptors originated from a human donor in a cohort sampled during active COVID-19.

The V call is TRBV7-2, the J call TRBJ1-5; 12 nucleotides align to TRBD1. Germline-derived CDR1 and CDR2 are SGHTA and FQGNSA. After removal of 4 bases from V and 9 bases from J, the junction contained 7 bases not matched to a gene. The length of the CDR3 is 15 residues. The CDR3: CASSSGQGAVGPQHF. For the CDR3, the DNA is TGTGCCAGCAGCTCGGGACAGGGGGCCGTAGGGCCCCAGCATTTT.

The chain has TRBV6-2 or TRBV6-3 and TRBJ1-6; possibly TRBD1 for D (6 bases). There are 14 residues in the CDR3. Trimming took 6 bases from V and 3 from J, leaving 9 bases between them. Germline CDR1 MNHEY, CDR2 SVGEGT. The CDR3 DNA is TGTGCCAGCAGCTCACAGGGCTATAATTCACCCCTCCACTTT. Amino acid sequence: CASSSQGYNSPLHF.

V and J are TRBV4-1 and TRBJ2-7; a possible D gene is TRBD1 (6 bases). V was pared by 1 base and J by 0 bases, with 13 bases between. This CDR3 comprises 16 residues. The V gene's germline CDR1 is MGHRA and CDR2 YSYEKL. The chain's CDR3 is CASSQAGDTSSYEQYF. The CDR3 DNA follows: TGCGCCAGCAGCCAAGCTGGGGACACGAGCTCCTACGAGCAGTACTTC.

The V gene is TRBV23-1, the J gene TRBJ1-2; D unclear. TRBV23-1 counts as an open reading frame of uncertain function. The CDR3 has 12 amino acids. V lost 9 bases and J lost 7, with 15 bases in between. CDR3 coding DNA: TGCGCCAGAACAAAGCCCGGGGTTGGCTACACCTTC. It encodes CARTKPGVGYTF.

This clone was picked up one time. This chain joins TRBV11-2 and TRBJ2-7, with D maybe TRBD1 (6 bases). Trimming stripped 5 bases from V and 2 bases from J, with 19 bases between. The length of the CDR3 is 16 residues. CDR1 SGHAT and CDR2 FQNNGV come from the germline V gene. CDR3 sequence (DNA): TGTGCCAGCAGCCCAACCCGCCGGGACAACACCTACGAGCAGTACTTC. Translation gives CASSPTRRDNTYEQYF.

Written as DNA, the CDR3 is TGTGCCAGCAGCTTAGGGGCAGCGGGGGGAACCTACGAGCAGTACTTC. Its translation: CASSLGAAGGTYEQYF. The V and J genes are TRBV7-6 and TRBJ2-7; TRBD2 aligns across 9 bases. In germline, CDR1 is SGHVS, CDR2 FNYEAQ. V was clipped by 1 base and J by 2 bases; unmatched bases: 6. This CDR3 is 16 amino acids long.

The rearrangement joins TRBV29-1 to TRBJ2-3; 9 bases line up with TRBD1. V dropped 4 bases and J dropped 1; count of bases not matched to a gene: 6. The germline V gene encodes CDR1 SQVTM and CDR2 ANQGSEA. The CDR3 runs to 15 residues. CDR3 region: CSVAPGTGRTDTQYF. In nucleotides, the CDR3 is TGCAGCGTTGCCCCCGGGACAGGGCGCACAGATACGCAGTATTTT.

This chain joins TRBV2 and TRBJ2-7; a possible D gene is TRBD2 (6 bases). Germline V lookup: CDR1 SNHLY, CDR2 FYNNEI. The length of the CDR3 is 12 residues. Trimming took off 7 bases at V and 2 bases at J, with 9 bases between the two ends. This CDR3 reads CASKEGPYEQYF. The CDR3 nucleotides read TGTGCCAGCAAGGAGGGGCCCTACGAGCAGTACTTC.

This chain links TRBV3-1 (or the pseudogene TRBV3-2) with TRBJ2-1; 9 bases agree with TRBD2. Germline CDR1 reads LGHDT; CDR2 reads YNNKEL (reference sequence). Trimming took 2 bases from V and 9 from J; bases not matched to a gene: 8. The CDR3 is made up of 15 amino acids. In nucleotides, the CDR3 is TGTGCCAGCAGCCAAAACGCGGGGGGGTTCGGTGAGCAGTTCTTC. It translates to CASSQNAGGFGEQFF.